A single TCR beta chain is shown here with its context. Its cognate antigen is unknown. This specimen comes from a study of cytomegalovirus exposure and HLA in healthy donors. Study conclusions and caveats: Investigators reported fewer than 200 TCR beta chains as tied to cytomegalovirus. Fewer N-insertions than the approximately 610-donor mean were reportedly shown by an Asian-associated ancestry cluster in a later analysis. An analysis done earlier found most TCR beta V segments productive about 90% or about 30% of the time.

The study ran its PCR with 60 Vbeta and 13 Jbeta primers. This table comes from immunoSEQ multiplex PCR, and its TCRdb copy is limited to in-frame clones, with some not included. In the table there are tens of thousands of clones, roughly 63% of which are singletons. Looked up from germline, CDR1 is MNHEY and CDR2 is SVGAGI. CDR3 length: 12 residues. V was clipped by 7 bases and J by 8 bases; unmatched bases: 6. Likely unrecorded immune exposures existed in these nominally healthy donors. The sample was PBMCs. The chain uses TRBV6-5 and TRBJ1-1; 8 bases fit TRBD1. This TCR was recovered from a man in his fifties in good health and CMV-seronegative. As DNA, the CDR3 is TGTGCCAGCAATGACAGGGGCCTAGAAGCTTTCTTT. Translating gives CASNDRGLEAFF.